Presented here are 3 T cell receptor beta chains from one specimen sequenced in a study of T cell responses to AZD1222 COVID-19 vaccine. The method was immunoSEQ multiplex PCR; TCRdb's version includes in-frame clones alone and lacks a portion of them. The sample records 150,000 to 200,000 clones, roughly 94% being singletons. The specimen was peripheral blood, collected 28 days after the second AZD1222 dose. These receptors all come from an adult who received the AZD1222 COVID-19 vaccine.

This clone has a single count. This sequence joins TRBV28 and TRBJ1-5; tentative D call: TRBD1 (5 bases). V was cut by 9 bases and J by 4 bases, with 13 bases left in between. The CDR3 is 13 residues long. Per germline, CDR1 MDHEN and CDR2 SYDVKM. For the CDR3, the DNA is TGTGCCAGTACAGATGGGGCGAATCAGCCCCAGCATTTT. It specifies CASTDGANQPQHF.

The chain joins TRBV5-4 to TRBJ2-7, with D possibly TRBD1 on 7 matching bases. The germline gives CDR1 SGHNT, CDR2 YYREEE (reference sequence). CDR3 length: 17 residues. With 0 bases removed from V and 1 base from J, the gap between germline ends came to 17 bases. Here the CDR3 reads CASSLGPGGQSSYEQYF. In DNA, the CDR3 is TGTGCCAGCAGCTTGGGGCCCGGGGGACAGTCATCCTACGAGCAGTACTTC.

The genes are TRBV15 and TRBJ2-2, with TRBD1 matching 7 bases. CDR1 and CDR2 (germline): LNHNV, YYDKDF (reference sequence). Losses at the gene ends were 5 bases for V and 0 bases for J; bases not matched to a gene: 3. CDR3 length: 15 amino acids. In nucleotides, the CDR3 is TGTGCCACCAGCGGGACAGTCCCGAACACCGGGGAGCTGTTTTTT. It translates to CATSGTVPNTGELFF.